This TCR beta chain derives from a study of blood T cells in healthy people across ages. The germline V gene has CDR1 DFQATT and CDR2 SNEGSKA (reference sequence). CDR3 length equals 13 residues. Study results and limitations: There was a strong correlation between TCR beta diversity and naive T cell percentage.

Details on this clonotype: Its target is unknown. The junction differs from germline at one of its ends, possibly a read error.

Each donor's blood draw was roughly 10 milliliters of peripheral blood. The use of a sample-barcoded 5' primer and a J-beta primer mix characterized a second PCR of about 7 to 12 cycles. TCRdb reprocessed the 5' RACE reads with MiXCR, giving one entry per CDR3 protein. The sample lists 850,000 to 1,000,000 distinct CDR3 sequences; roughly 50% were seen once. The V call is TRBV20-1, the J call TRBJ1-4; the D gene is possibly TRBD1 (6 bases). This receptor was identified in a man aged 30 to 39 in good health. The source material was blood. The CDR3 DNA follows: TGCAGTGCTAGAAGGGGGGGTAATGAAAAACTATTTTTT. Protein: CSARRGGNEKLFF.